This T cell receptor beta chain comes out of a study of healthy donors' naive CD4 and CD8 T cells. Findings and limits, study-wide: Negatively charged CDR3s marked CD8+ lineage; positively charged CDR3s marked CD4+ lineage. CDR3 charge plus V and J genes appeared to account for approximately 13% of CD4/CD8 variance.

This CDR3 has 13 amino acids. With 5 bases removed from V and 3 bases from J, the gap between germline ends came to 11 bases. Germline CDR1 is MNHEY and CDR2 is SVGEGT. TCR libraries were built from approximately 490 ng of total RNA by linear amplification. Authors' processing steps: Roughly 5 healthy donors contributed roughly 72,000 sequenced TCR alpha transcripts. A single record per CDR3 protein comes from TCRdb applying MiXCR to the reads. Clone size and V and J calls follow TCRdb, not the original study. The table records roughly 200,000 distinct CDR3 sequences, around three quarters of them present only once. Naive CD4+ cells were sorted as CD4+CD8-CD45RO-CD45RA+; naive CD8+ as CD8+CD4-CD45RA+CD27bright. A remark on this clonotype: Its antigen is unidentified.

This receptor was identified in a pool of human donors in good health; the sample pools cells from several healthy donors. Sequenced material: naive CD4+ and CD8+ T cells sorted from blood, pooled from several donors. This chain links TRBV6-2 or TRBV6-3 with TRBJ2-7; maybe TRBD1 (5 bases). CDR3 bases: TGTGCCAGCAGTCTGGACACGCGCTACGAGCAGTACGTC. This sequence encodes CASSLDTRYEQYV.